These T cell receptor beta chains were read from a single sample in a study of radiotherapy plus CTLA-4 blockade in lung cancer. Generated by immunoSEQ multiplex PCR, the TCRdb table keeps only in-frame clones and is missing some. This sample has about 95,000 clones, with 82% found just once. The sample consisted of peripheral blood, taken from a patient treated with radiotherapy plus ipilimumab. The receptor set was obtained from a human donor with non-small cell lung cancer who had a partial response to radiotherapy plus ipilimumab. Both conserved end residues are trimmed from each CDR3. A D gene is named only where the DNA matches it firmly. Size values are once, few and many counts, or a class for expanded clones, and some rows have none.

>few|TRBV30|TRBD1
AWKQTGILYEQY
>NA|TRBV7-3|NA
ASSKVAGETQY
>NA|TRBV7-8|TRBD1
ASSPNPGTGPEKLF
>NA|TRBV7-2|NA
ASSSGAGLNTEAF
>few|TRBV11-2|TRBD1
ASSPRTGTYEQY
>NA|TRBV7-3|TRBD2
ASSLGLAGGTDTQY
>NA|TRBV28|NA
ASSLVAGGGNTIY
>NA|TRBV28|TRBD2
ASSLLLAVNTGELF
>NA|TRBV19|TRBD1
ASHMTTGGLDTQY
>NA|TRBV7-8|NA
ASSLAVFGEVSYEQY
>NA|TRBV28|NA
ASSPQNEQF
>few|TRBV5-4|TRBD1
ASSPGTGTYGYT
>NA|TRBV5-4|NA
ASSPAVGASSGANVLT
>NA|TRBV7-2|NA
ASSGRVAYEQY
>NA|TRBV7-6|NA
ASSLGVRGTYGYT
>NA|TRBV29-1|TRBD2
SVSGGYNEQF
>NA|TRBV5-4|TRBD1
ASSLDRGAGANVLT
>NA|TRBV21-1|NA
ASSKCVIPNYGYT